This T cell receptor (beta chain) originates from a study of T cell repertoires in cytomegalovirus infection. Study-wide background: Well-studied HLA-B-restricted CMV epitopes were used in the study alongside recently identified HLA-C-restricted ones. An indication of both CMV infection and matching HLA type came from public TCR beta signatures.

General study findings and limits: Summed frequency of shared TCR beta families picked out CMV carriers who also had the relevant HLA.

Details on this clonotype: What it binds is not known.

V was pared by 4 bases and J by 6 bases, with 6 bases between. Germline values: CDR1 SQVTM, CDR2 ANQGSEA. The CDR3 is 10 residues long. TCRdb re-called the reads with MiXCR, one entry per CDR3 protein. The sample holds some 270,000 distinct CDR3 sequences, roughly 21% seen once. Sequenced here: cultured PBMCs, sampled from culture after CMV antigen stimulation. The chain carries TRBV29-1 and TRBJ1-2; D unclear. The TCR comes from a human donor in good health (CMV status not recorded). Some clones in this sample may be carry-over from other donors' samples. This CDR3 is CSVGGHGYTF. The CDR3 DNA sequence: TGCAGCGTTGGCGGGCATGGCTACACCTTC. Looking up the rest from reference TRBV29-1 and TRBJ1-2 gives the full variable domain: SAVISQKPSRDICQRGTSLTIQCQVDSQVTMMFWYRQQPGQSLTLIATANQGSEATYESGFVIDKFPISRPNLTFSTLTVSNMSPEDSSIYLCSVGGHGYTFGSGTRLTVV.